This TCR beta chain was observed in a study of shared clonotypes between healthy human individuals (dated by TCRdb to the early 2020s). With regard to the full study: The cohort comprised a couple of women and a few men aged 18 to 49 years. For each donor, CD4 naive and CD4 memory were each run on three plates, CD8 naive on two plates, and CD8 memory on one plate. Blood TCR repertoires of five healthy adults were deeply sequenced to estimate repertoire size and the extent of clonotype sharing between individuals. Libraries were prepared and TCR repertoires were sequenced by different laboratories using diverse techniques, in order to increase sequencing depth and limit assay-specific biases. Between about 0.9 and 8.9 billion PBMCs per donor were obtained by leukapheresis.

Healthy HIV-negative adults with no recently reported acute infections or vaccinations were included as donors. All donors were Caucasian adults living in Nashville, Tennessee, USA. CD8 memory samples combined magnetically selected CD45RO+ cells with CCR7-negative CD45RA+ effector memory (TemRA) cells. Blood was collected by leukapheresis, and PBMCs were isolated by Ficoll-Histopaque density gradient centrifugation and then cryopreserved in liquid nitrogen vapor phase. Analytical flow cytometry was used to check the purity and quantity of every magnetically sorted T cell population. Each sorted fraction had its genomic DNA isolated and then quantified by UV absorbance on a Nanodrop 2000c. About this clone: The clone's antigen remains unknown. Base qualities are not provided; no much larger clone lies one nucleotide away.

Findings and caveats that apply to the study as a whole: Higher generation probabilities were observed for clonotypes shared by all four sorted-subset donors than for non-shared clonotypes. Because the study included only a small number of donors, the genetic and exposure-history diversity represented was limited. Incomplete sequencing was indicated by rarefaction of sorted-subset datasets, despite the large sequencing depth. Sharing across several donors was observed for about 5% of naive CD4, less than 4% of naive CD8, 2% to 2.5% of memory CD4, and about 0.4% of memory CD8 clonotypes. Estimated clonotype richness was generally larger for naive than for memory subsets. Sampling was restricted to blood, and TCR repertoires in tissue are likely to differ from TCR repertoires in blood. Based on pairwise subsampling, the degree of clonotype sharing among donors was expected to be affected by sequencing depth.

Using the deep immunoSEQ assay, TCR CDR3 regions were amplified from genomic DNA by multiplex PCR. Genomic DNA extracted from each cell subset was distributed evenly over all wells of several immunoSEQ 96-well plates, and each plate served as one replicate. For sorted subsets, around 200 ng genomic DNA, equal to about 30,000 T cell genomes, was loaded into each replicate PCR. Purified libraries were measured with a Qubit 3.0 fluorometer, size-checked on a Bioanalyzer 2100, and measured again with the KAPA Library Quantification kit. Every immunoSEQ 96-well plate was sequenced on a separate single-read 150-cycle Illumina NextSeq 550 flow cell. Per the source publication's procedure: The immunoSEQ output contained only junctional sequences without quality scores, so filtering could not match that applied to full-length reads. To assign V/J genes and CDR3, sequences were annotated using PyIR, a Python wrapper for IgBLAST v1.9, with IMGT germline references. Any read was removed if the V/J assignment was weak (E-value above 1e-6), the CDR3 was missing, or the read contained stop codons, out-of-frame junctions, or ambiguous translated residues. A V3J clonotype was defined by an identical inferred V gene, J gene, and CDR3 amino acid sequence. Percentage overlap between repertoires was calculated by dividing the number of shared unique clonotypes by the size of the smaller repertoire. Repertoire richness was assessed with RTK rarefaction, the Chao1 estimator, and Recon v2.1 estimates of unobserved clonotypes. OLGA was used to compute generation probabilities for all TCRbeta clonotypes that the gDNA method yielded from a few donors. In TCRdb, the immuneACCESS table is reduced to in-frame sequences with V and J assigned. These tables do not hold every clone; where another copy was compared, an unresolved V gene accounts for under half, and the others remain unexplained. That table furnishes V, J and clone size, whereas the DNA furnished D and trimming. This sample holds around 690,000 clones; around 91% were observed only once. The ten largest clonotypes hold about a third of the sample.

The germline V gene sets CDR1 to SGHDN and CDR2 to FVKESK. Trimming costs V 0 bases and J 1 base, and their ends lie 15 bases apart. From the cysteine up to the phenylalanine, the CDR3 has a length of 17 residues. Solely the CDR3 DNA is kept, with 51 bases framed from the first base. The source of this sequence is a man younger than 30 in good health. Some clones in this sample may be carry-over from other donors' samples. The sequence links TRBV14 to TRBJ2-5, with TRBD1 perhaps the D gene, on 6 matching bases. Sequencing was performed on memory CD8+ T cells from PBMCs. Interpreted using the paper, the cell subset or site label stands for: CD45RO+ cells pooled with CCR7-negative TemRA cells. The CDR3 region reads CASSQDVRGTPQETQYF. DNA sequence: TGTGCCAGCAGCCAAGATGTCAGGGGAACCCCCCAAGAGACCCAGTACTTC.